These 21 T cell receptor beta chains came from one sample sequenced in a study of control samples from healthy donors and cancer patients. Only in-frame clones appear in the TCRdb table, and some are missing; sequencing was by immunoSEQ multiplex PCR. The sample shows 110,000 to 150,000 clones, 94% of them seen only once. What was sequenced was blood. The source is a man aged 35-49 years in good health.

This rearrangement joins TRBV10-3 to TRBJ1-5, with a weak D call TRBD1 (5 bases). This CDR3 contains 14 residues. Trimming shortened V by 3 bases and J by 6 bases, and 12 bases separated the two germline ends. Germline lookup yields CDR1 ENHRY and CDR2 SYGVKD. The CDR3 loop reads CAISESGGGQPQHF. DNA of the CDR3: TGTGCCATCAGTGAATCCGGGGGAGGTCAGCCCCAGCATTTT.

The CDR3 protein is CATSRGWNTGELFF. The CDR3 nucleotides are TGTGCCACCAGCAGAGGTTGGAACACCGGGGAGCTGTTTTTT. The chain employs TRBV15 and TRBJ2-2, with D unclear. The length of the CDR3 is 14 residues. Trimming pared 1 base from V and 1 base from J, leaving 4 bases between. CDR1 is LNHNV, CDR2 YYDKDF, per germline (reference sequence).

V and J are TRBV24-1 and TRBJ2-5, with TRBD1 identical over 8 bases. This CDR3 has 13 residues. In germline, CDR1 is KGHDR, CDR2 SFDVKD. V lost 2 bases to trimming and J lost 11 bases; unmatched junction nucleotides: 6. The CDR3 reads CATSDSDRVRQYF. CDR3 in DNA: TGTGCCACCAGTGATTCGGACAGGGTGCGACAGTACTTC.

This clone came up once. The V and J genes are TRBV5-1 and TRBJ1-1; D not resolved. CDR3 length: 14 amino acids. Germline-derived CDR1 and CDR2 are SGHRS and YFSETQ. V shed 3 bases and J shed 3 bases, with 12 bases lying between them. This CDR3 reads CASSWTKGYTEAFF. The CDR3 DNA sequence: TGCGCCAGCAGCTGGACCAAGGGTTACACTGAAGCTTTCTTT.

The chain is built from TRBV5-6 and TRBJ1-4, with D uncertain. Germline CDR1 SGHDT, CDR2 YYEEEE. The V end lost 4 bases, the J end lost 0 bases, and 7 bases lay between the germline ends. The length of the CDR3 is 14 residues. CDR3 bases: TGTGCCAGCAGCCCCGGGGCAACTAATGAAAAACTGTTTTTT. Amino acid sequence: CASSPGATNEKLFF.

This clone was seen once. The V and J genes are TRBV27 and TRBJ2-4; D is ambiguous. Trimming shortened V by 4 bases and J by 0 bases, and 10 bases separated the two germline ends. Germline loops: CDR1 MNHEY, CDR2 SMNVEV (reference sequence). This CDR3 region has 15 residues. The DNA of the CDR3 is TGTGCCAGCAGTTCGCCCAGTGTAGCCAAAAACATTCAGTACTTC. It specifies CASSSPSVAKNIQYF.

J is TRBJ1-3 and V is TRBV10-3; the D gene is possibly TRBD1 (5 bases). Germline V gene sequence: CDR1 ENHRY, CDR2 SYGVKD. Between the trimmed V and J ends, which lost 7 bases and 7 bases, there was a span of 11 bases. The CDR3 loop spans 12 amino acids. The DNA of the CDR3 is TGTGCCATCACAGGGCGGGAGAACACCATATATTTT. It encodes CAITGRENTIYF.

The J gene is TRBJ1-5, the V gene TRBV5-6; D is undetermined. V was pared by 1 base and J by 5 bases, with 10 bases between. The CDR3 sequence is 14 residues long. Per the germline V gene, CDR1 is SGHDT and CDR2 is YYEEEE. CDR3 in amino acids: CASSLSNPDQPQHF. The DNA for the CDR3 is TGTGCCAGCAGCTTGTCCAACCCGGATCAGCCCCAGCATTTT.

This sequence joins TRBV29-1 and TRBJ2-7; 10 bases fit TRBD2. CDR3 length: 15 residues. The V and J ends lost 7 bases and 1 base, in that order; junction bases with no gene match: 10. CDR1 SQVTM and CDR2 ANQGSEA come from the germline V gene. CDR3 sequence: CSALTSGQGSYEQYF. CDR3 nucleotide sequence: TGCAGCGCCTTGACTAGCGGGCAAGGATCCTACGAGCAGTACTTC.

V usage is TRBV5-1 and J usage is TRBJ2-1; unclear D gene. Per germline, CDR1 SGHRS and CDR2 YFSETQ. V lost 4 bases, J lost 2 bases, and 13 bases lay in between. The CDR3 contains 15 residues. The CDR3 sequence: CASSPDQIAYNEQFF. Here the CDR3 DNA reads TGCGCCAGCAGCCCCGACCAAATCGCCTACAATGAGCAGTTCTTC. The variable domain in full, completed from reference TRBV5-1 and TRBJ2-1, reads KAGVTQTPRYLIKTRGQQVTLSCSPISGHRSVSWYQQTPGQGLQFLFEYFSETQRNKGNFPGRFSGRQFSNSRSEMNVSTLELGDSALYLCASSPDQIAYNEQFFGPGTRLTVL.

This chain uses TRBV9 with TRBJ2-1; 8 bases fit TRBD2. Germline V gene data show CDR1 as SGDLS and CDR2 as YYNGEE. Unmatched junction bases numbered 6, after V lost 4 bases and J lost 0 bases. This CDR3 is 16 amino acids long. CDR3 DNA: TGTGCCAGCAGCATCGTAGCGGGGCGCTCCTACAATGAGCAGTTCTTC. Translating gives CASSIVAGRSYNEQFF.

The rearrangement links TRBV7-9 to TRBJ2-7, with 8 bases lining up with TRBD1. The J segment lost 2 bases and the V segment lost 5 bases, leaving 11 bases of the junction unmatched. Germline values: CDR1 SEHNR, CDR2 FQNEAQ (reference sequence). The CDR3 runs to 16 residues. The CDR3 loop is CASSTPRDRSPYEQYF. The CDR3 DNA reads as TGTGCCAGCAGCACACCCCGGGACAGGTCACCCTACGAGCAGTACTTC.

This clone was counted once. The chain couples TRBV10-3 to TRBJ1-3; 8 bases align to TRBD1. Per the germline V gene, CDR1 is ENHRY and CDR2 is SYGVKD. V shed 3 bases, J shed 4 bases, and the junction held 11 bases outside the gene matches. CDR3 size: 17 residues. CDR3 DNA sequence: TGTGCCATCAGTGAAGGACAGGGTTTATTGAGAGGAAACACCATATATTTT. Its translation: CAISEGQGLLRGNTIYF.

In its sample, this clone was seen once. This chain uses TRBV30 with TRBJ1-4; D is ambiguous. The V and J ends lost 0 bases and 0 bases respectively, with 14 bases between them. The CDR3 is 17 amino acids. The germline V gene has CDR1 GTSNPN and CDR2 SVGIG (reference sequence). The CDR3 DNA reads as TGTGCCTGGAGTGTTCGGTCGATGAGTGCAACTAATGAAAAACTGTTTTTT. Translation gives CAWSVRSMSATNEKLFF.

The chain carries TRBV5-4 and TRBJ1-1; 8 bases fit TRBD1. CDR1 and CDR2 (germline): SGHNT, YYREEE (reference sequence). The CDR3 has 14 amino acids. The ends lost 7 bases at V and 0 bases at J; junction bases unmatched: 5. Here the CDR3 reads CASGGQGLNTEAFF. Here the CDR3 DNA reads TGTGCCAGCGGCGGACAGGGCCTGAACACTGAAGCTTTCTTT.

The rearrangement links TRBV5-1 to TRBJ2-3, with a possible D match to TRBD2 (6 bases). The germline CDR1 and CDR2 sequences are SGHRS and YFSETQ. The CDR3 is 15 residues long. Trimming removed 5 bases from V and 2 bases from J, with 15 bases in between. This CDR3 reads CASRVGDSYTDTQYF. CDR3 coding DNA: TGCGCCAGCAGGGTTGGGGACTCTTACACAGATACGCAGTATTTT.

The chain joins TRBV9 to TRBJ2-2; D unresolved. Germline-derived CDR1 and CDR2 are SGDLS and YYNGEE. The CDR3 length is 14 residues. Trimming left V 0 bases short and J 3 bases short, with 6 bases between. The CDR3 sequence: CASSVEQHTGELFF. The CDR3, as DNA: TGTGCCAGCAGCGTAGAACAGCACACCGGGGAGCTGTTTTTT.

The chain recombines TRBV28 with TRBJ2-7; D is unclear. The CDR3 extends over 12 amino acids. V dropped 6 bases and J dropped 1 base, with 7 bases sitting between them. Germline loops: CDR1 MDHEN, CDR2 SYDVKM. The CDR3 nucleotides are TGTGCCAGCAGGAGCGTATCCTACGAGCAGTACTTC. It encodes CASRSVSYEQYF. Variable domain in full (rest from reference TRBV28 and TRBJ2-7): DVKVTQSSRYLVKRTGEKVFLECVQDMDHENMFWYRQDPGLGLRLIYFSYDVKMKEKGDIPEGYSVSREKKERFSLILESASTNQTSMYLCASRSVSYEQYFGPGTRLTVT.

This sequence joins TRBV28 and TRBJ1-3; 9 bases fit TRBD1. The CDR3 contains 15 residues. Germline lookup yields CDR1 MDHEN and CDR2 SYDVKM. Trimming took 2 bases from V and 4 from J; bases not matched to a gene: 3. The CDR3 DNA is TGTGCCAGCAGTTTACGGGACAGGGCGGGAAACACCATATATTTT. This codes for CASSLRDRAGNTIYF.

The J gene is TRBJ2-3, the V gene TRBV7-8, with 15 positions matching TRBD2. Trimming cost V 8 bases and J 0 bases; bases outside gene matches: 12. The CDR3 runs 19 residues. CDR1 is SGHVS and CDR2 is FQNEAQ in the germline V gene. The CDR3 DNA reads as TGTGCCAGCTACCCCACCCGGACTAGCGGGGGGGCGAGCACAGATACGCAGTATTTT. This codes for CASYPTRTSGGASTDTQYF.

V gene TRBV6-5 combines with J gene TRBJ2-4; 7 nucleotides agree with TRBD1. Germline CDR1 is MNHEY and CDR2 is SVGAGI. This CDR3 has 15 residues. Trimming took 6 bases from V and 8 from J; bases not matched to a gene: 13. The CDR3 spells CASRGQKGYIHIQYF. CDR3 nucleotides: TGTGCCAGCAGGGGACAGAAGGGGTATATACACATTCAGTACTTC.